A single sample gave rise to the 21 T cell receptor beta chains below, sequenced in a study of regulatory dendritic cells for organ transplantation. Libraries were prepared by immunoSEQ multiplex PCR; TCRdb keeps only in-frame clonotypes and omits some of them. This sample yields 25,000 to 30,000 clones, of which roughly 84% are seen a single time; approximately 0.4% belongs to the top ten. Sequencing was carried out using naive CD8+ T cells from blood. Noted subset: CD45RA+ naive T cells. These receptor sequences come from a human donor in good health.

The gene calls are TRBV9 and TRBJ1-2; TRBD1 matches 8 bases. This CDR3 comprises 17 residues. The germline V gene encodes CDR1 SGDLS and CDR2 YYNGEE. The ends lost 4 bases at V and 0 bases at J; junction bases unmatched: 11. DNA for the CDR3: TGTGCCAGCAGCTCAAGGGGGACAGGACAAACTAACTATGGCTACACCTTC. This translates into CASSSRGTGQTNYGYTF.

The genes are TRBV11-2 and TRBJ1-2, with 9 bases identical to TRBD1. The CDR3 has 14 residues. Per germline, CDR1 SGHAT and CDR2 FQNNGV. V was clipped by 5 bases and J by 4 bases; unmatched bases: 5. The CDR3 DNA sequence: TGTGCCAGCAGCGCCGGACAGGGGAGCTATGGCTACACCTTC. It specifies CASSAGQGSYGYTF.

This clone showed up just a few times. The V gene is TRBV19, the J gene TRBJ2-3; possibly TRBD2 for D (5 bases). Trimming took off 0 bases at V and 6 bases at J, with 13 bases between the two ends. Germline-derived CDR1 and CDR2 are LNHDA and SQIVND (reference sequence). The CDR3 sequence is 15 residues long. DNA of the CDR3: TGTGCCAGTAGTATAGATTTCGGGCGAGGGGATACGCAGTATTTT. This encodes CASSIDFGRGDTQYF.

This rearrangement joins TRBV5-4 to TRBJ2-1; 7 bases map to TRBD2. V shed 0 bases and J 3 bases; nucleotides not matched to a gene: 3. The germline V gene encodes CDR1 SGHNT and CDR2 YYREEE (reference sequence). This CDR3 is built from 15 residues. CDR3 sequence reads: CASSLAGGNYNEQFF. CDR3 in DNA: TGTGCCAGCAGCTTGGCCGGGGGGAACTACAATGAGCAGTTCTTC.

This chain uses TRBV6-5 with TRBJ1-5; D uncertain. Trimming stripped 7 bases from V and 7 bases from J, with 17 bases between. CDR3 length equals 14 residues. The germline V gene has CDR1 MNHEY and CDR2 SVGAGI. In DNA form, the CDR3 reads TGTGCCAGCAACCTGCGGCCAGGAGGGCAGCCCCAGCATTTT. Translation gives CASNLRPGGQPQHF.

The chain employs TRBV7-3 and TRBJ2-2; TRBD2 matches at 9 bases. The V segment lost 2 bases and the J segment 2 bases; nucleotides outside the gene matches: 9. Germline CDR1 and CDR2: SGHTA and FQGTGA. The CDR3 spans 18 residues. The CDR3 nucleotides read TGTGCCAGCAGCTTAGGGGGCACCGGGACTAGCAACACCGGGGAGCTGTTTTTT. Translated, it gives CASSLGGTGTSNTGELFF.

The chain uses TRBV4-2 and TRBJ2-7; D remains unclear. V lost 4 bases to trimming and J lost 3 bases, with 10 bases between them. The CDR3 is made up of 13 amino acids. Per the germline V gene, CDR1 is LGHNA and CDR2 is YNFKEQ. Here the CDR3 reads CASSPLRSYEQYF. The CDR3 bases are TGTGCCAGCAGCCCTCTGAGGAGCTACGAGCAGTACTTC.

The sample holds a few counts of this clone. The chain links TRBV2 to TRBJ1-4; TRBD1 aligns across 7 bases. The CDR3 length is 13 residues. The J segment lost 4 bases and the V segment lost 6 bases, leaving 2 bases of the junction unmatched. Germline CDR1 SNHLY, CDR2 FYNNEI. The CDR3 reads CASRTGSNEKLFF. The CDR3 DNA reads TGTGCCAGCAGGACAGGGAGTAATGAAAAACTGTTTTTT.

V gene TRBV29-1 combines with J gene TRBJ1-2; 7 bases line up with TRBD1. The V gene end was trimmed by 5 bases and the J gene end by 7 bases; junction bases not matched to a gene: 13. Germline V gene sequence: CDR1 SQVTM, CDR2 ANQGSEA. The CDR3 extends over 14 amino acids. The DNA for the CDR3 is TGCAGCGTTACCCTGACAGGGCTAAGCGCTGGCTACACCTTC. It translates to CSVTLTGLSAGYTF.

This clone appeared once. The chain is built from TRBV4-2 and TRBJ1-6; D may be TRBD1 (6 bases). Trimming pared 9 bases from V and 7 bases from J, leaving 19 bases between. Germline CDR1 is LGHNA and CDR2 is YNFKEQ. The CDR3 runs to 15 residues. The CDR3 region is CASKIRTVENSPLHF. The CDR3 nucleotides read TGTGCCAGTAAGATTAGGACAGTCGAGAATTCACCCCTCCACTTT.

The V and J genes are TRBV4-1 and TRBJ2-1; 15 nucleotides agree with TRBD2. With 3 bases clipped from V and 0 bases from J, the junction kept 6 bases outside the gene matches. Germline CDR1 reads MGHRA; CDR2 reads YSYEKL. The CDR3 runs 19 residues. The CDR3 sequence is CASSHMGTSGGFSYNEQFF. The CDR3 DNA is TGCGCCAGCAGCCATATGGGGACTAGCGGGGGGTTCTCCTACAATGAGCAGTTCTTC.

The V gene is TRBV2, the J gene TRBJ1-2; D is ambiguous. The CDR3 is 13 residues long. The germline V gene has CDR1 SNHLY and CDR2 FYNNEI. V was pared by 7 bases and J by 0 bases, with 9 bases between. The CDR3 spells CASTSGTNYGYTF. The CDR3 bases are TGTGCCAGCACCTCAGGTACTAACTATGGCTACACCTTC.

Written as DNA, the CDR3 is TGTGCCAGTAGTCCCCGGACAGGGTTGACATTGGGGCTAAATGAAAAACTGTTTTTT. This gives the protein CASSPRTGLTLGLNEKLFF. V usage is TRBV19 and J usage is TRBJ1-4, with 8 positions matching TRBD1. Trimming at V came to 5 bases and at J to 5 bases, leaving 19 bases not matched to a gene. The CDR3 has 19 residues. Germline V gene lookup returns CDR1 LNHDA and CDR2 SQIVND (reference sequence).

This clone was seen a few times. The chain uses TRBV9 and TRBJ2-5; TRBD1 might be the D (7 bases). CDR1 SGDLS and CDR2 YYNGEE come from the germline V gene. V lost 0 bases and J 5 bases, leaving 14 bases between the germline ends. The CDR3 runs to 15 residues. CDR3 residues: CASSVEEGAGETQYF. DNA of the CDR3: TGTGCCAGCAGCGTAGAGGAGGGGGCCGGGGAGACCCAGTACTTC.

The chain links TRBV19 to TRBJ2-7; D remains unclear. Trimming shortened V by 1 base and J by 0 bases, and 10 bases separated the two germline ends. Germline loops: CDR1 LNHDA, CDR2 SQIVND (reference sequence). The CDR3 consists of 15 residues. The CDR3 DNA is TGTGCCAGTAGTATAGGCCTAAACCCCTCCTACGAGCAGTACTTC. Amino acid sequence: CASSIGLNPSYEQYF. The full variable domain, with the rest looked up from reference TRBV19 and TRBJ2-7, is DGGITQSPKYLFRKEGQNVTLSCEQNLNHDAMYWYRQDPGQGLRLIYYSQIVNDFQKGDIAEGYSVSREKKESFPLTVTSAQKNPTAFYLCASSIGLNPSYEQYFGPGTRLTVT.

V and J are TRBV19 and TRBJ2-1; the match to TRBD2 covers 8 bases. Germline CDR1 is LNHDA and CDR2 is SQIVND (reference sequence). The V and J ends lost 5 bases and 8 bases, in that order; junction bases with no gene match: 11. The CDR3 loop spans 15 amino acids. CDR3 in DNA: TGTGCCAGTAGTGGGGGACTAGTCTTTAGAGATGAGCAGTTCTTC. Its translation: CASSGGLVFRDEQFF.

The rearrangement links TRBV12-5 to TRBJ1-4, with 7 bases fitting TRBD1. Trimming cost V 0 bases and J 8 bases; bases outside gene matches: 9. The CDR3 covers 16 residues. CDR1 and CDR2 from the germline V gene are LGHNT and FRNRAP. CDR3 coding DNA: TGTGCTAGTGGTTTGGTAATTCAGGGGGAGTGGGAAAAACTGTTTTTT. This encodes CASGLVIQGEWEKLFF.

The genes are TRBV19 and TRBJ2-1, with 7 bases lining up with TRBD2. Trimming cost V 9 bases and J 0 bases; bases outside gene matches: 2. Germline values: CDR1 LNHDA, CDR2 SQIVND (reference sequence). This CDR3 has 13 residues. In DNA form, the CDR3 reads TGTGCCAGCGGGGGGAGCTCCTACAATGAGCAGTTCTTC. It specifies CASGGSSYNEQFF.

The chain recombines TRBV5-1 with TRBJ2-1; perhaps TRBD2 as D (5 bases). V was clipped by 0 bases and J by 5 bases, with 12 bases between them. This CDR3 is 15 amino acids long. Germline CDR1 SGHRS, CDR2 YFSETQ. The CDR3 nucleotides are TGCGCCAGCAGCTTGGCCCTGCTGGAGGACAATGAGCAGTTCTTC. Translating it yields CASSLALLEDNEQFF.

This clone showed up just once. This chain uses TRBV6-6 with TRBJ1-2; 8 nucleotides align to TRBD1. Germline V gene data show CDR1 as MNHNY and CDR2 as SVGAGI (reference sequence). The CDR3 covers 14 residues. The V segment lost 10 bases and the J segment 0 bases; nucleotides outside the gene matches: 7. The DNA of the CDR3 is TGTGCCACCTGCCGGGACAGGTCTAACTATGGCTACACCTTC. This encodes CATCRDRSNYGYTF.

This clone has a handful of counts. V usage is TRBV4-3 and J usage is TRBJ2-7; 7 bases are shared with TRBD2. The CDR3 is made up of 18 amino acids. V lost 0 bases to trimming and J lost 2 bases; unmatched junction nucleotides: 13. The germline gives CDR1 LGHNA, CDR2 YSLEER. CDR3 residues: CASSQDWKGQGGTYEQYF. CDR3 DNA sequence: TGCGCCAGCAGCCAAGATTGGAAGGGCCAGGGAGGGACCTACGAGCAGTACTTC.